Listed below are T cell receptor beta chains from one sample, sequenced in a study of blood T cell repertoires in COVID-19. Produced via immunoSEQ multiplex PCR; TCRdb's table is partial and in-frame only. The sample carries about 66,000 clones, roughly 80% recorded once. Sequenced: peripheral blood. The receptors were gathered from a man aged 55 to 69 with acute or convalescent COVID-19. Each CDR3 is given with its conserved first and last residue. The order of the fields is V gene, clone size, J gene, CDR3 length, D gene, CDR3 DNA, CDR3 protein. A D gene is named only where the DNA matches it firmly. Rows give clone size only sometimes, using once, few, many, or a class for an expanded clone.

v_gene: TRBV19; abundance: few; j_gene: TRBJ1-2; len: 15; d_gene: -; CDR3nt: TGTGCCAGTAGTATAGGGACAGATTCTAACTATGGCTACACCTTC; CDR3aa: CASSIGTDSNYGYTF
v_gene: TRBV4-3; abundance: -; j_gene: TRBJ2-1; len: 18; d_gene: TRBD2; CDR3nt: TGCGCCAGCAGCCAAGATCTGAGCGGGGGGGCCGGTTTCAATGAGCAGTTCTTC; CDR3aa: CASSQDLSGGAGFNEQFF
v_gene: TRBV7-9; abundance: -; j_gene: TRBJ1-1; len: 14; d_gene: -; CDR3nt: TGTGCCAGCAGCCCGGGGTTGGGGAACACTGAAGCTTTCTTT; CDR3aa: CASSPGLGNTEAFF
v_gene: TRBV7-2; abundance: -; j_gene: TRBJ2-5; len: 15; d_gene: TRBD2; CDR3nt: TGTGCCAGCAGCCTGCGGGGGTCCACCGGGGAGACCCAGTACTTC; CDR3aa: CASSLRGSTGETQYF
v_gene: TRBV7-2; abundance: -; j_gene: TRBJ2-2; len: 15; d_gene: -; CDR3nt: TGTGCCAGCAGCTTAGTTGCAGGGGACACCGGGGAGCTGTTTTTT; CDR3aa: CASSLVAGDTGELFF
v_gene: TRBV5-1; abundance: -; j_gene: TRBJ1-2; len: 12; d_gene: TRBD1; CDR3nt: TGCGCCAGCAGCTGGACAGGGACTGGCTACACCTTC; CDR3aa: CASSWTGTGYTF
v_gene: TRBV7-2; abundance: -; j_gene: TRBJ2-5; len: 15; d_gene: -; CDR3nt: TGTGCCAGCAACTCAAGGTCGGGTACAGGCGAGACCCAGTACTTC; CDR3aa: CASNSRSGTGETQYF
v_gene: TRBV18; abundance: -; j_gene: TRBJ2-4; len: 16; d_gene: TRBD1; CDR3nt: TGTGCCAGCTCACCTGACAGGGGGCATGCCAAAAACATTCAGTACTTC; CDR3aa: CASSPDRGHAKNIQYF
v_gene: TRBV19; abundance: once; j_gene: TRBJ1-3; len: 14; d_gene: -; CDR3nt: TGTGCCAGTAGCCTTACAGGGTCTGGAAACACCATATATTTT; CDR3aa: CASSLTGSGNTIYF
v_gene: TRBV4-3; abundance: -; j_gene: TRBJ1-5; len: 13; d_gene: -; CDR3nt: TGCGCCAGCAGCCGAACCAGAAATCAGCCCCAGCATTTT; CDR3aa: CASSRTRNQPQHF
v_gene: TRBV5-6; abundance: -; j_gene: TRBJ1-2; len: 14; d_gene: TRBD1; CDR3nt: TGTGCCAGCAGCCTAGTGGACAGGGGTTTTGGCTACACCTTC; CDR3aa: CASSLVDRGFGYTF
v_gene: TRBV6-2/TRBV6-3; abundance: -; j_gene: TRBJ2-7; len: 11; d_gene: -; CDR3nt: TGTGCCAGCAGTGCAGGGTACGAGCAGTACTTC; CDR3aa: CASSAGYEQYF
v_gene: TRBV4-3; abundance: -; j_gene: TRBJ1-4; len: 18; d_gene: -; CDR3nt: TGCGCCAGCAGCCAAGCTTGGGGTTTGGGGGGTTTGGACGAAAAACTGTTTTTT; CDR3aa: CASSQAWGLGGLDEKLFF
v_gene: TRBV30; abundance: -; j_gene: TRBJ2-3; len: 12; d_gene: -; CDR3nt: TGTGCCTGGAGTCCAGGCACAGATACGCAGTATTTT; CDR3aa: CAWSPGTDTQYF
v_gene: TRBV5-6; abundance: -; j_gene: TRBJ2-5; len: 12; d_gene: -; CDR3nt: TGTGCCAGCAGCTTAGCGGAAGAGACCCAGTACTTC; CDR3aa: CASSLAEETQYF
v_gene: TRBV6-2/TRBV6-3; abundance: -; j_gene: TRBJ2-5; len: 13; d_gene: TRBD1; CDR3nt: TGTGCCAGCAGCTCAGGGGGCGAAGAGACCCAGTACTTC; CDR3aa: CASSSGGEETQYF
v_gene: TRBV5-1; abundance: few; j_gene: TRBJ1-1; len: 16; d_gene: -; CDR3nt: TGCGCCAGCAGCAACCCCTCTACTACAGGGAACACTGAAGCTTTCTTT; CDR3aa: CASSNPSTTGNTEAFF